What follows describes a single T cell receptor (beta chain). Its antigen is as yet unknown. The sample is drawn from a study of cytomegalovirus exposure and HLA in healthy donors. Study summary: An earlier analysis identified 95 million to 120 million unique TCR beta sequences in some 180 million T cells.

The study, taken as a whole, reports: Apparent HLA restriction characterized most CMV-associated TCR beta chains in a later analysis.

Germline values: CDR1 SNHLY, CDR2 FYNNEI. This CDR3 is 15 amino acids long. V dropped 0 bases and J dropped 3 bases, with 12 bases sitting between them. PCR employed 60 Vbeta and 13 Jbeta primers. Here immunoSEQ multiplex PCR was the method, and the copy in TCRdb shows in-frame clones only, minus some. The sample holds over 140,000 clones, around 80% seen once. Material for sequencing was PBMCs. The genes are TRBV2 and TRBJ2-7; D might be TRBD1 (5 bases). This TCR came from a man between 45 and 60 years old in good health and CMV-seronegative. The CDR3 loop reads CASSEALAGIYEQYF. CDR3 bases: TGTGCCAGCAGTGAAGCGCTTGCAGGGATCTACGAGCAGTACTTC.